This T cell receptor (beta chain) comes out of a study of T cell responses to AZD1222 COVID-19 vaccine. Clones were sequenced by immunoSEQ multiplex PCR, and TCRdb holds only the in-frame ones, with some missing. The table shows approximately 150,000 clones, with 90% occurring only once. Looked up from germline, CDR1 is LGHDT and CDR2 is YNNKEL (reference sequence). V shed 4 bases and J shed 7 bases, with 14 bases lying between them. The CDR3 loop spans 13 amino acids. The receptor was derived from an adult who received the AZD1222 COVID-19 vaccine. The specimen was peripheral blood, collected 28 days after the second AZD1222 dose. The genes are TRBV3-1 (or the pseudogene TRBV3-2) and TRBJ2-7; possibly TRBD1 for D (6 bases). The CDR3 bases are TGTGCCAGCAGCCTCCCAGGGGCTGAAGAGCAGTACTTC. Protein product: CASSLPGAEEQYF.